The 12 T cell receptor beta chains given below trace back to one sample, sequenced in a study of radiotherapy plus CTLA-4 blockade in lung cancer. TCRdb's table, derived via immunoSEQ multiplex PCR, lists solely in-frame clones and lacks some. The sample consists of roughly 30,000 clones, 70% to 80% of them appearing once. This sample comprised peripheral blood, obtained from a patient treated with radiotherapy plus ipilimumab. The receptors shown here come from a human donor with non-small cell lung cancer who had stable disease on radiotherapy plus ipilimumab.

As to this clone: A read error may account for a junction end that differs from germline. In the same sample, other DNA sequences code for this CDR3. This rearrangement joins TRBV10-1 to TRBJ1-1; 9 bases are a match to TRBD1. The CDR3 runs 14 residues. CDR1 and CDR2 (germline): WNHNN, SYGVQD (reference sequence). The CDR3 DNA is TGTGCCAGCAGTGGGTCGGGACAGGGCACTGAAGCTTTCTTT. Translation gives CASSGSGQGTEAFF.

This chain links TRBV6-6 with TRBJ2-1; TRBD2 matches at 11 bases. Per the germline V gene, CDR1 is MNHNY and CDR2 is SVGAGI (reference sequence). V lost 5 bases to trimming and J lost 5 bases; unmatched junction nucleotides: 5. This CDR3 comprises 15 residues. DNA of the CDR3: TGTGCCAGCAGTCTCGGGACTAGCGGAAACAATGAGCAGTTCTTC. Its protein product is CASSLGTSGNNEQFF.

This sequence joins TRBV18 and TRBJ1-1, with D perhaps TRBD1 (5 bases). The CDR3 consists of 15 residues. Germline V lookup: CDR1 KGHSH, CDR2 LQKENI. The V end lost 2 bases, the J end lost 5 bases, and 15 bases lay between the germline ends. In nucleotides, the CDR3 is TGTGCCAGCTCACCAGAAGGGGCGATTTGGACTGAAGCTTTCTTT. Translation gives CASSPEGAIWTEAFF. Complete variable domain (other parts from reference TRBV18 and TRBJ1-1): NAGVMQNPRHLVRRRGQEARLRCSPMKGHSHVYWYRQLPEEGLKFMVYLQKENIIDESGMPKERFSAEFPKEGPSILRIQQVVRGDSAAYFCASSPEGAIWTEAFFGQGTRLTVV.

The rearrangement uses TRBV5-4 and TRBJ2-3; the D gene is possibly TRBD1 (6 bases). V was clipped by 3 bases and J by 5 bases, with 10 bases between them. Germline CDR1 and CDR2: SGHNT and YYREEE (reference sequence). The length of the CDR3 is 13 residues. CDR3 coding DNA: TGTGCCAGCAGCTCACAGGGCGGAGATACGCAGTATTTT. Translated, it gives CASSSQGGDTQYF.

This clone was detected once. This sequence joins TRBV27 and TRBJ1-1, with D perhaps TRBD1 (6 bases). From germline, CDR1 is MNHEY and CDR2 SMNVEV (reference sequence). CDR3 size: 15 residues. Trimming removed 3 bases at V and 4 bases at J, with 15 bases between. The CDR3, as DNA: TGTGCCAGCAGTTTGGGCAGGGGAGGCGGCACTGAAGCTTTCTTT. As protein: CASSLGRGGGTEAFF.

This clone was counted between two and nine times. The chain joins TRBV7-8 to TRBJ2-1; D unclear. The CDR3 runs 13 residues. Trimming removed 10 bases at V and 10 bases at J, with 20 bases between. From germline, CDR1 is SGHVS and CDR2 FQNEAQ. In DNA, the CDR3 is TGTGCCATTGAACTCGCACTCCAAAGAGAGCAGTTCTTC. This translates into CAIELALQREQFF. The complete variable domain, with remaining parts taken from reference TRBV7-8 and TRBJ2-1, reads GAGVSQSPRYKVAKRGQDVALRCDPISGHVSLFWYQQALGQGPEFLTYFQNEAQLDKSGLPSDRFFAERPEGSVSTLKIQRTQQEDSAVYLCAIELALQREQFFGPGTRLTVL.

This rearrangement joins TRBV25-1 to TRBJ1-5; 7 bases align to TRBD1. The CDR3 is 16 residues long. Looked up from germline, CDR1 is MGHDK and CDR2 is SYGVNS. The trim removed 4 bases at V and 6 bases at J, leaving 12 bases unmatched. As DNA, the CDR3 is TGTGCCAGCAGTGGAGACAGGGTAGGGCTCAGTCAGCCCCAGCATTTT. It encodes CASSGDRVGLSQPQHF.

The chain joins TRBV11-2 to TRBJ2-3; tentatively, D is TRBD2 (5 bases). Germline CDR1 SGHAT, CDR2 FQNNGV. This CDR3 comprises 15 residues. The germline V and J ends were trimmed by 5 bases and 0 bases, with 12 bases remaining between them. The CDR3 reads CASSRISVSTDTQYF. The DNA for the CDR3 is TGTGCCAGCAGCCGGATTAGCGTAAGCACAGATACGCAGTATTTT.

J is TRBJ2-1 and V is TRBV6-6; TRBD1 might be the D (6 bases). This CDR3 has 15 amino acids. Germline V CDR1 and CDR2: MNHNY, SVGAGI (reference sequence). V was trimmed by 4 bases and J by 1 base, leaving 11 bases between them. This chain's CDR3 is CASSLPGTSYNEQFF. CDR3 DNA sequence: TGTGCCAGCAGTTTACCCGGGACATCCTACAATGAGCAGTTCTTC.

This clone was counted once. The chain uses TRBV28 and TRBJ2-5, with D possibly TRBD1 on 6 matching bases. Trimming removed 6 bases at V and 2 bases at J, with 13 bases between. The CDR3 is made up of 14 amino acids. Germline V gene lookup returns CDR1 MDHEN and CDR2 SYDVKM. The CDR3 is CASRPGQSQETQYF. CDR3 sequence (DNA): TGTGCCAGCAGGCCCGGACAGAGTCAAGAGACCCAGTACTTC.

In this sample, this clone turned up a few times. V is TRBV28 and J is TRBJ1-3, with a weak D call TRBD1 (6 bases). CDR1 and CDR2 from the germline V gene are MDHEN and SYDVKM. The ends were cut back, 2 bases at V and 7 bases at J, with 12 bases in the middle. This CDR3 is built from 14 residues. The CDR3 DNA sequence: TGTGCCAGCAGTTTACATCAGGGGACCAACACCATATATTTT. Translating gives CASSLHQGTNTIYF.

This chain links TRBV4-1 with TRBJ2-1, with 12 bases lining up with TRBD2. CDR3 length equals 14 residues. CDR1 is MGHRA, CDR2 YSYEKL, per germline. Trimming at V came to 4 bases and at J to 6 bases, leaving 1 base not matched to a gene. This CDR3 is CASSRTSGVNEQFF. Written as DNA, the CDR3 is TGCGCCAGCAGCCGGACTAGCGGGGTCAATGAGCAGTTCTTC.